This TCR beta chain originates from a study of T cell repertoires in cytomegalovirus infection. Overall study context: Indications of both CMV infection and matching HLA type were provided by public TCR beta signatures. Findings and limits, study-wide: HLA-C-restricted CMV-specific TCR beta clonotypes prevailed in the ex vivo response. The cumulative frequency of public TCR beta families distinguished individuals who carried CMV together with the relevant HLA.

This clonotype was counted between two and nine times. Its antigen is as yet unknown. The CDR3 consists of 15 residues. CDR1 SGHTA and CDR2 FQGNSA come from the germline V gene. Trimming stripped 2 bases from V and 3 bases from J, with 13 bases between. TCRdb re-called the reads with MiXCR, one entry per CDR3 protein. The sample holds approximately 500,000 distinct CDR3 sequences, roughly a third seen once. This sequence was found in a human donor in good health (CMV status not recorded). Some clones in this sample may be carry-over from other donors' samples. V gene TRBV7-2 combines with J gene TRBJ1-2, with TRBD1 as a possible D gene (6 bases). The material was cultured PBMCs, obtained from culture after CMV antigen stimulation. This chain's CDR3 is CASSLWGGQDYGYTF. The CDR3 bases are TGTGCCAGCAGCTTATGGGGGGGGCAGGACTATGGCTACACCTTC.